These 16 T cell receptor beta chains were all obtained from the same sample, sequenced in a study of blood T cell repertoires in COVID-19. Sequenced by immunoSEQ multiplex PCR; TCRdb stores in-frame clones only, minus some. The data contain some 350,000 clones, about 83% of them singletons. Sequencing was done on a sample of peripheral blood. These receptors were obtained from a man under 40 with active or convalescent COVID-19.

The V call is TRBV18, the J call TRBJ1-1; the D is unclear. CDR3 length: 15 residues. V lost 3 bases, J lost 1 base, and 12 bases lay in between. Per the germline V gene, CDR1 is KGHSH and CDR2 is LQKENI. CDR3 residues: CASSPSGSANTEAFF. The DNA for the CDR3 is TGTGCCAGCTCACCCTCGGGGAGCGCGAACACTGAAGCTTTCTTT.

The chain has TRBV5-1 and TRBJ2-7; TRBD2 matches at 8 bases. The trim removed 0 bases at V and 0 bases at J, leaving 14 bases unmatched. CDR1 SGHRS and CDR2 YFSETQ come from the germline V gene. This CDR3 region has 19 residues. CDR3 DNA sequence: TGCGCCAGCAGCTTGGCGGCTAGCGGGTGGTCTTCTCCCTCCTACGAGCAGTACTTC. Protein: CASSLAASGWSSPSYEQYF.

The genes are TRBV5-6 and TRBJ1-1; D is unresolved. This CDR3 is built from 14 residues. Trimming removed 1 base at V and 0 bases at J, with 7 bases between. CDR1 and CDR2 from the germline V gene are SGHDT and YYEEEE. CDR3: CASSLYSLNTEAFF. In nucleotides, the CDR3 is TGTGCCAGCAGCTTGTATAGTTTGAACACTGAAGCTTTCTTT.

This clone occurred many times. The CDR3 DNA is TGTGCCAGCAGTGGCCCGGGGGACAGGGGGCAATACGAGCAGTACTTC. This sequence encodes CASSGPGDRGQYEQYF. The V call is TRBV6-1, the J call TRBJ2-7; 12 bases line up with TRBD1. Germline V gene data show CDR1 as MNHNS and CDR2 as SASEGT. The CDR3 consists of 16 residues. The junction had 8 bases not matched to a gene; V was cut back by 4 bases and J by 4 bases.

The rearrangement uses TRBV6-5 and TRBJ1-6, with D possibly being TRBD1 (5 bases). The V gene's germline CDR1 is MNHEY and CDR2 SVGAGI. V was trimmed by 5 bases and J by 7 bases, leaving 15 bases between them. The CDR3 loop spans 15 amino acids. The CDR3 here is CASSILGGGNSPLHF. The CDR3 DNA follows: TGTGCCAGCAGTATCCTGGGGGGGGGAAATTCACCCCTCCACTTT.

The rearrangement uses TRBV24-1 and TRBJ1-2, with D possibly TRBD1 on 5 matching bases. Trimming stripped 5 bases from V and 8 bases from J, with 11 bases between. This CDR3 has 12 residues. Germline loops: CDR1 KGHDR, CDR2 SFDVKD. The CDR3 sequence is CATSGGADGYTF. Here the CDR3 DNA reads TGTGCCACCAGTGGCGGGGCTGACGGCTACACCTTC.

This chain uses TRBV5-8 with TRBJ2-3, with TRBD1 matching over 7 bases. J was trimmed by 2 bases and V by 3 bases; bases with no gene match: 3. Looked up from germline, CDR1 is SGHTS and CDR2 is YDEGEE. The CDR3 consists of 14 residues. The CDR3 loop reads CASSWGQITDTQYF. The DNA of the CDR3 is TGTGCCAGCAGCTGGGGACAGATCACAGATACGCAGTATTTT. The full variable domain, with the rest looked up from reference TRBV5-8 and TRBJ2-3, is EAGVTQSPTHLIKTRGQQATLRCSPISGHTSVYWYQQALGLGLQFLLWYDEGEERNRGNFPPRFSGRQFPNYSSELNVNALELEDSALYLCASSWGQITDTQYFGPGTRLTVL.

V and J are TRBV27 and TRBJ1-1; possible D gene TRBD1, 6 bases. Germline V gives CDR1 MNHEY, CDR2 SMNVEV (reference sequence). The V end lost 0 bases, the J end lost 5 bases, and 13 bases lay between the germline ends. This CDR3 is 15 amino acids long. CDR3 coding DNA: TGTGCCAGCAGTTTATCGAGGGGGGGCGATACTGAAGCTTTCTTT. It codes for CASSLSRGGDTEAFF.

This clone was observed a handful of times. This chain joins TRBV3-1 (or the pseudogene TRBV3-2) and TRBJ1-2; tentatively, D is TRBD1 (5 bases). The CDR3 loop spans 12 amino acids. Trimming took off 5 bases at V and 4 bases at J, with 8 bases between the two ends. Germline assignment: CDR1 LGHDT and CDR2 YNNKEL (reference sequence). CDR3 sequence (DNA): TGTGCCAGCAGCTACCAGGGCTATGGCTACACCTTC. Residues: CASSYQGYGYTF.

The chain links TRBV19 to TRBJ1-5; maybe TRBD1 (5 bases). The CDR3 has 16 residues. Germline assignment: CDR1 LNHDA and CDR2 SQIVND (reference sequence). With 3 bases removed from V and 4 bases from J, the gap between germline ends came to 16 bases. CDR3 bases: TGTGCCAGTAGTATGGGGGGAAGGGCTGGGAATCAGCCCCAGCATTTT. Its protein is CASSMGGRAGNQPQHF.

This clone has only a few counts. This chain uses TRBV5-1 with TRBJ2-7; D uncertain. The germline V gene encodes CDR1 SGHRS and CDR2 YFSETQ. CDR3 length equals 14 residues. With 0 bases removed from V and 6 bases from J, the gap between germline ends came to 13 bases. CDR3 protein: CASSLAGSGTEQYF. CDR3 in DNA: TGCGCCAGCAGCTTGGCCGGTTCGGGTACCGAGCAGTACTTC.

The sample holds a few counts of this clone. The chain recombines TRBV13 with TRBJ1-2, with TRBD1 matching over 8 bases. The CDR3 covers 16 residues. V lost 4 bases and J lost 2; bases outside the gene matches: 9. Per the germline V gene, CDR1 is PRHDT and CDR2 is FYEKMQ (reference sequence). CDR3 coding DNA: TGTGCCAGCAGCTATTACCGACAGGGGCGAAACTATGGCTACACCTTC. The encoded protein is CASSYYRQGRNYGYTF.

V usage is TRBV12-3 or TRBV12-4 and J usage is TRBJ2-1; D not resolved. The V end lost 5 bases, the J end lost 7 bases, and 12 bases lay between the germline ends. The CDR3 totals 13 residues. The CDR3 region is CASSPLAENEQFF. The CDR3 DNA is TGTGCCAGCAGTCCATTAGCAGAGAATGAGCAGTTCTTC.

J is TRBJ2-3 and V is TRBV5-1, with TRBD1 matching 9 bases. Germline V gene lookup returns CDR1 SGHRS and CDR2 YFSETQ. CDR3 length: 17 residues. V was pared by 3 bases and J by 1 base, with 9 bases of the junction left unmatched. The CDR3: CASSSTGTGKGTDTQYF. The CDR3 DNA is TGCGCCAGCAGCTCCACCGGGACAGGGAAGGGCACAGATACGCAGTATTTT.

The sample holds a few counts of this clone. The chain links TRBV11-1 to TRBJ1-1; D gene unclear. Germline loops: CDR1 SGHAT, CDR2 FQDESV (reference sequence). The CDR3 runs to 14 residues. V lost 3 bases and J 6 bases, leaving 14 bases between the germline ends. The CDR3 bases are TGTGCCAGCAGCTTGCGCACGGGAGGGCCTGAAGCTTTCTTT. Its translation is CASSLRTGGPEAFF.

The CDR3 DNA reads TGTGCCAGCAGCCAAGATCATCGGGGGAATTCACCCCTCCACTTT. This codes for CASSQDHRGNSPLHF. This chain connects TRBV4-2 to TRBJ1-6; tentative D call: TRBD1 (5 bases). V was cut by 0 bases and J by 7 bases, with 10 bases left in between. This CDR3 contains 15 residues. Germline lookup yields CDR1 LGHNA and CDR2 YNFKEQ.